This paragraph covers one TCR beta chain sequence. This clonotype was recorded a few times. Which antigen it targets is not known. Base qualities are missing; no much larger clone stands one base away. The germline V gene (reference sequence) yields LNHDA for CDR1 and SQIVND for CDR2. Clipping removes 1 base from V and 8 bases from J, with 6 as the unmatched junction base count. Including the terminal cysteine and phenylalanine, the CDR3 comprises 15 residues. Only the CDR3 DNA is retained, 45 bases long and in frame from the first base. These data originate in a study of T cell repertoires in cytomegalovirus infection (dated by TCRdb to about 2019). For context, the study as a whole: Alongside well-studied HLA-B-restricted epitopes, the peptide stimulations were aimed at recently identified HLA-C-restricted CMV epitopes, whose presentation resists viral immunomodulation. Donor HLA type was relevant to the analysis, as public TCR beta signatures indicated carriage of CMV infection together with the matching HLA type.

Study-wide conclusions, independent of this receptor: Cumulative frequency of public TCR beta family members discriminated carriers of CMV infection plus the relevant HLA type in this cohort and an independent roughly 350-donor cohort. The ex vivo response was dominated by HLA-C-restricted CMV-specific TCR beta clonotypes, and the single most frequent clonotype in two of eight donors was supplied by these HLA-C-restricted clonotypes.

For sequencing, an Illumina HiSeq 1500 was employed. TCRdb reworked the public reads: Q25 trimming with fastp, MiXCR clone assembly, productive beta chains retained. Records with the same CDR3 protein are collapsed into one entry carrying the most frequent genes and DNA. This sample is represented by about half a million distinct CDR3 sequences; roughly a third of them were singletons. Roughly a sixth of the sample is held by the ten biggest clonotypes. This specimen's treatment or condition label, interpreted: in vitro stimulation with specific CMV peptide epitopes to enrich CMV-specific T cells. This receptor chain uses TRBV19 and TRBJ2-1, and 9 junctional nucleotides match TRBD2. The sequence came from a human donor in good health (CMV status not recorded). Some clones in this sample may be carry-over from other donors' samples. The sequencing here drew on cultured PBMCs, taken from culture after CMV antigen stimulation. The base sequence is TGTGCCAGTAGTATAGGGCTAGCGGGAAGGGATGAGCAGTTCTTC. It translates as CASSIGLAGRDEQFF.